The clone carrying this T cell receptor (beta chain) came up once. Its antigen is not identified. Germline V gene data show CDR1 as MNHEY and CDR2 as SVGAGI. V dropped 8 bases and J dropped 5 bases, with 7 bases sitting between them. This CDR3 is 11 amino acids long. The stimulus was an HIV-1 Gag 15-mer peptide pool, about 1.1 ug/peptide/mL. CD4+ T cells upregulating both CD40 ligand and CD69 were sorted as responding cells. Adults with HIV-1 started suppressive ART while chronically infected. Plasma HIV-1 RNA stayed below 50 copies/mL for at least 4 years. Sequencing used immunoSEQ version 4 in survey mode. TCRdb's copy holds only in-frame clones and misses some; the assay was immunoSEQ multiplex PCR. The table includes tens of thousands of clones, 74% detected once. This sample is part of a study of persistence of HIV-infected CD4 T cells. Study information: A couple of participants gave one leukapheresis sample; others gave up to about 180 mL blood repeatedly.

This TCR was sampled from an adult man with HIV who was CMV-seropositive. The source material was CD4+ T cells sorted from PBMCs after approximately 19-hour stimulation, sampled from a patient who received antiretroviral therapy. The rearrangement uses TRBV6-5 and TRBJ2-1; maybe TRBD2 (5 bases). The CDR3, as DNA: TGTGCCAGCTTGCGGGACAATGAGCAGTTCTTC. It encodes CASLRDNEQFF.